This record covers a single T cell receptor beta chain. Its antigen is as yet unknown. The data stem from a study of T-cell memory formation after mild COVID-19. Study results and caveats: Clones contracting day 15 to 85 were balanced CD4/CD8; later expanders leaned CD4+.

UMIs and sample barcodes were carried by the TCR alpha and TCR beta cDNA libraries that 5'RACE produced using constant-segment primers. TCRdb passed the 5' RACE reads through MiXCR, listing each CDR3 protein once. The data contain 200,000 to 300,000 distinct CDR3 sequences, 16% of them singletons. The sequencing sample was made of PBMCs or a T cell subset sorted from them (not recorded which). The clonotype was recovered from a man aged 18 to 29 who had mild COVID-19 (a few samples of this study predate the infection). Cell type and time point are not known.

The CDR3 region has the DNA TGCGCCAGCAGCCCATCCGGGACAGGGTCCTACGAGCAGTACTTC. Translated, it gives CASSPSGTGSYEQYF. The rearrangement joins TRBV4-3 to TRBJ2-7, with 9 positions matching TRBD1. Germline trimming cut 4 bases from V and 1 base from J; bases unmatched to any gene: 5. This CDR3 comprises 15 residues. Germline-derived CDR1 and CDR2 are LGHNA and YSLEER.